The sequence of this T cell receptor beta chain was determined in a study of response to subunit inactivated influenza vaccine. Whole-study findings and limits: Seasonal influenza vaccination, on each occasion, was suggested by the authors to recruit few new T cells.

CDR3 length: 15 amino acids. Germline V gene lookup returns CDR1 SGHTA and CDR2 FQGNSA. V was clipped by 4 bases and J by 4 bases, with 15 bases between them. In its sample, this clonotype was seen a few times. As yet, its antigen is unknown. MiXCR was run by TCRdb on the RT-PCR reads, yielding one entry per CDR3 protein. The sample records 550,000 to 800,000 distinct CDR3 sequences, approximately 15% being singletons. This specimen consisted of PBMCs from blood, obtained roughly 15 days before vaccination. The rearrangement joins TRBV7-2 to TRBJ2-3; the D call may be TRBD1 or TRBD2 (7 bases each). The origin of this receptor is a man aged 45 to 65 who received an inactivated influenza vaccine. The CDR3 region is CASSSGGAYADTQYF. The CDR3, as DNA: TGTGCCAGCAGCTCAGGGGGGGCCTACGCAGATACGCAGTATTTT. The full variable domain, in which reference TRBV7-2 and TRBJ2-3 provide the parts outside the CDR3, is GAGVSQSPSNKVTEKGKDVELRCDPISGHTALYWYRQSLGQGLEFLIYFQGNSAPDKSGLPSDRFSAERTGGSVSTLTIQRTQQEDSAVYLCASSSGGAYADTQYFGPGTRLTVL.